This TCR beta chain was sequenced in a study of identical twins. A few counts support this clonotype. Sequence at one end of the junction differs from germline and may be a read error. The CDR3 runs to 14 residues. Germline CDR1 LNHDA, CDR2 SQIVND (reference sequence). TCRdb itself ran the 5' RACE reads through MiXCR, one entry per CDR3 protein. In the table there are approximately 500,000 distinct CDR3 sequences, roughly a quarter of which are singletons. These data are also associated with another study on T cells expressing NK-cell markers. This second study notes: Within the sequenced cohort of eight donors, seven exhibited HCMV seropositivity and one was seronegative. NKG2C+ dominant clonotype frequencies in 5 or 6 donors were roughly 1.0-7.0% of CD8+ T cells. HCMV specificity was not established for the expanded NKG2C+ T cell clones.

This TCR was sampled from a woman between 18 and 29 years old in good health. This chain links TRBV19 with TRBJ2-1; 7 bases align to TRBD2. The sample taken for sequencing was CD4+ T cells sorted from blood. CDR3 sequence reads: CASSGDYSHNEQFF. The DNA for the CDR3 is TGTGCCAGTAGTGGGGACTACTCCCACAATGAGCAGTTCTTC. The entire variable domain, with the rest obtained from reference TRBV19 and TRBJ2-1, is as follows: DGGITQSPKYLFRKEGQNVTLSCEQNLNHDAMYWYRQDPGQGLRLIYYSQIVNDFQKGDIAEGYSVSREKKESFPLTVTSAQKNPTAFYLCASSGDYSHNEQFFGPGTRLTVL.